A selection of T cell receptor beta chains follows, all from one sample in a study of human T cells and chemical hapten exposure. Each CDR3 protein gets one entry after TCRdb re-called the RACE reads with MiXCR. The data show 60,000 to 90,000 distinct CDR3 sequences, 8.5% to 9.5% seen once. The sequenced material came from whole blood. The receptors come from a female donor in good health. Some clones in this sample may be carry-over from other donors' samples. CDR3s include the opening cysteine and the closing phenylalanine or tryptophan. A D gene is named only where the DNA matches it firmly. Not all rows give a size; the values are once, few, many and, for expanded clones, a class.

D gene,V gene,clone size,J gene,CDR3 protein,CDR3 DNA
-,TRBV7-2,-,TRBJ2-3,CASSLVTGGLDTQYF,TGTGCCAGCAGCTTAGTAACAGGCGGGCTAGATACGCAGTATTTT
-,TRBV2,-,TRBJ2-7,CASSEVWSYEQYF,TGTGCCAGCAGTGAAGTTTGGTCCTACGAGCAGTACTTC
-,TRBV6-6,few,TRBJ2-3,CASSPTKPPLLGTDTQYF,TGTGCCAGCAGCCCTACTAAGCCCCCCTTATTGGGCACAGATACGCAGTATTTT
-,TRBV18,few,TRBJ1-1,CASSPPQGRRNTEAFF,TGTGCCAGCTCACCACCCCAGGGGAGAAGAAACACTGAAGCTTTCTTT
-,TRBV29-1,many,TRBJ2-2,CSVYTGELFF,TGCAGCGTATACACCGGGGAGCTGTTTTTT
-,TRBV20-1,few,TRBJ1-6,CSARGRSNSPLHF,TGCAGTGCTAGGGGACGTTCGAATTCACCCCTCCACTTT
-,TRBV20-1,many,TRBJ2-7,CSAREMTTSSYEQYF,TGCAGTGCTAGAGAAATGACGACTAGCTCCTACGAGCAGTACTTC
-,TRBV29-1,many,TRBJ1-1,CSVGDGREEWLNTEAFF,TGCAGCGTGGGGGACGGAAGGGAGGAGTGGTTGAACACTGAAGCTTTCTTT
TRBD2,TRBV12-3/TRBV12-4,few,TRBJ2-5,CASSLRGGAERETQYF,TGTGCCAGCAGTTTACGCGGGGGGGCTGAGCGGGAGACCCAGTACTTC
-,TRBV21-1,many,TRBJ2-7,CASSERPLLNYEQYF,TGTGCCAGCAGCGAACGACCCCTGCTTAACTACGAGCAGTACTTC
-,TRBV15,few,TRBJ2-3,CATSRGNRADLTDTQYF,TGTGCCACCAGCAGAGGGAACAGGGCAGACCTCACAGATACGCAGTATTTT
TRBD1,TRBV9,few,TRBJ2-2,CASSVGQGDTGELFF,TGTGCCAGCAGCGTAGGACAGGGGGACACCGGGGAGCTGTTTTTT
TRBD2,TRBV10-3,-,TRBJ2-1,CAISDPTSGGQYNEQFF,TGTGCCATCAGTGACCCTACTAGCGGGGGCCAGTACAATGAGCAGTTCTTC
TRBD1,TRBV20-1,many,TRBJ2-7,CSARDLGDRGEQYF,TGCAGTGCTAGAGATTTAGGAGACAGGGGCGAGCAGTACTTC
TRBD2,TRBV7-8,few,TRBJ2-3,CASSLRLAGGSSDTQYF,TGTGCCAGCAGCTTAAGGCTAGCGGGGGGGAGCTCGGATACGCAGTATTTT
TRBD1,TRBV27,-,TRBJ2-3,CASSPDRVTDTQYF,TGTGCCAGCAGTCCGGACAGGGTTACAGATACGCAGTATTTT
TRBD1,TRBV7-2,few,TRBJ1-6,CASSTPQGVRSPLHF,TGTGCCAGCAGCACCCCACAGGGGGTTAGGTCACCCCTCCACTTT
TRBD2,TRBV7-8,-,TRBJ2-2,CASSLSPGTSFNGELFF,TGTGCCAGCAGCTTATCACCCGGGACTAGCTTTAACGGGGAGCTGTTTTTT
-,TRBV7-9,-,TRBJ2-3,CASSLASRADTQYF,TGTGCCAGCAGCTTAGCAAGCAGGGCAGATACGCAGTATTTT
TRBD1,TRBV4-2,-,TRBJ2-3,CASSQDRDRGTDTQYF,TGTGCCAGCAGCCAAGACCGGGACAGGGGCACAGATACGCAGTATTTT
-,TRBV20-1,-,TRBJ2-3,CSARVRAGRTDTQYF,TGCAGTGCTAGAGTACGGGCCGGGCGCACAGATACGCAGTATTTT
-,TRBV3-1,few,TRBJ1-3,CASSHALGSASGNTIYF,TGTGCCAGCAGCCACGCTCTAGGATCGGCCTCTGGAAACACCATATATTTT
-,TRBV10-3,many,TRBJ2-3,CAISVRGADTQYF,TGTGCCATCAGTGTCCGGGGGGCGGATACGCAGTATTTT
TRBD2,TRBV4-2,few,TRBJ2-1,CASSQTSGGGNEQFF,TGTGCCAGCAGCCAAACTAGCGGGGGGGGTAATGAGCAGTTCTTC
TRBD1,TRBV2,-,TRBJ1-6,CASSDRGSTPLHF,TGTGCCAGCAGTGACAGGGGGAGTACACCCCTCCACTTT
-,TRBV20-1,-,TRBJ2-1,CSAEKGGWFNEQFF,TGCAGTGCCGAGAAGGGGGGGTGGTTTAATGAGCAGTTCTTC
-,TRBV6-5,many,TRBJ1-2,CASTTPSIYGYTF,TGTGCCAGCACCACCCCATCGATCTATGGCTACACCTTC
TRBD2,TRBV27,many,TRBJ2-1,CASNSRGGNEQFF,TGTGCCAGCAACTCGCGGGGGGGCAATGAGCAGTTCTTC
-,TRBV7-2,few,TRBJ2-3,CASSLRPTTDTQYF,TGTGCCAGCAGCTTACGGCCCACCACAGATACGCAGTATTTT
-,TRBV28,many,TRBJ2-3,CASSFRRSTDTQYF,TGTGCCAGCAGTTTCCGACGCTCCACAGATACGCAGTATTTT
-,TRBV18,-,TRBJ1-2,CASSLNHMEAGGGYTF,TGTGCCAGCTCACTTAACCACATGGAGGCCGGGGGAGGCTACACCTTC
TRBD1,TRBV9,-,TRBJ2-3,CASSVPTGTVRLTDTQYF,TGTGCCAGCAGCGTACCTACCGGGACAGTCCGATTGACAGATACGCAGTATTTT
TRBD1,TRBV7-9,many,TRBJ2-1,CASGGTGRNEQFF,TGTGCCAGCGGGGGGACAGGTAGAAATGAGCAGTTCTTC